The next 15 T cell receptor beta chains were all read from a single sample in a study of cytomegalovirus exposure and HLA in healthy donors. Primers: 60 Vbeta forward and 13 Jbeta reverse. Clones were read by immunoSEQ multiplex PCR, and TCRdb kept only the in-frame ones, dropping some. The sample has roughly 230,000 clones; around 80% are singletons. The sample was PBMCs. All receptors derive from a boy aged 5-17 years in good health and CMV-seronegative.

The chain combines TRBV7-9 with TRBJ2-5, with unresolved D. Trimming left V 3 bases short and J 3 bases short, with 8 bases between. There are 13 residues in the CDR3. Germline V gene sequence: CDR1 SEHNR, CDR2 FQNEAQ (reference sequence). The CDR3 loop reads CASSFSQEETQYF. For the CDR3, the DNA is TGTGCCAGCAGCTTCAGTCAGGAAGAGACCCAGTACTTC.

The chain couples TRBV15 to TRBJ1-1, with 8 bases matching TRBD1. J gave up 3 bases and V 5 bases, and 8 bases lay outside the gene matches. This CDR3 spans 15 amino acids. The V gene's germline CDR1 is LNHNV and CDR2 YYDKDF (reference sequence). The CDR3 sequence: CATSPRQGRYTEAFF. The CDR3 bases are TGTGCCACCAGCCCCCGACAGGGGAGATACACTGAAGCTTTCTTT.

The rearrangement links TRBV11-3 to TRBJ1-1, with a weak D call TRBD1 (5 bases). The CDR3 has 13 amino acids. The germline V gene encodes CDR1 SGHNT and CDR2 YENEEA. Trimming shortened V by 3 bases and J by 6 bases, and 11 bases separated the two germline ends. CDR3 protein: CASSLNIGAEAFF. DNA for the CDR3: TGTGCCAGCAGCTTGAACATAGGGGCTGAAGCTTTCTTT.

This chain links TRBV11-3 with TRBJ2-3; TRBD2 matches 11 bases. Germline CDR1 reads SGHNT; CDR2 reads YENEEA. CDR3 length: 17 residues. V gave up 5 bases and J gave up 4 bases; unmatched junction bases: 11. The CDR3 DNA follows: TGTGCCAGCAGCCCCTGGGCTAGCGGGGGGTCCCCAGATACGCAGTATTTT. This gives the protein CASSPWASGGSPDTQYF.

V gene TRBV7-6 combines with J gene TRBJ2-5; 7 nucleotides align to TRBD2. The CDR3 loop spans 16 amino acids. Germline trimming cut 5 bases from V and 2 bases from J; bases unmatched to any gene: 11. Germline CDR1 is SGHVS and CDR2 is FNYEAQ. DNA of the CDR3: TGTGCCAGCAGCCCTATATTAGCGGGCCTACAAGAGACCCAGTACTTC. It specifies CASSPILAGLQETQYF. The complete variable domain, with remaining parts taken from reference TRBV7-6 and TRBJ2-5, reads GAGVSQSPRYKVTKRGQDVALRCDPISGHVSLYWYRQALGQGPEFLTYFNYEAQQDKSGLPNDRFSAERPEGSISTLTIQRTEQRDSAMYRCASSPILAGLQETQYFGPGTRLLVL.

V gene TRBV29-1 combines with J gene TRBJ2-5, with TRBD1 identical over 9 bases. Germline CDR1 reads SQVTM; CDR2 reads ANQGSEA. The CDR3 contains 12 residues. V shed 7 bases, J shed 4 bases, and the junction held 4 bases outside the gene matches. CDR3 nucleotide sequence: TGCAGCGCCCAGGGACAGGGAGAGACCCAGTACTTC. This codes for CSAQGQGETQYF.

This clone was seen a few times. The V and J genes are TRBV7-6 and TRBJ2-1; 8 bases align to TRBD2. CDR1 is SGHVS and CDR2 is FNYEAQ in the germline V gene. CDR3 length: 16 amino acids. With V trimmed by 0 bases and J by 7 bases, 8 bases remained unmatched. The CDR3 DNA reads TGTGCCAGCAGCTTAGCCTTCGGGGGGGCCGTAAATGAGCAGTTCTTC. Translation: CASSLAFGGAVNEQFF.

The chain has TRBV6-6 and TRBJ2-7; D is unclear. The CDR3 length is 14 residues. Between the trimmed V and J ends, which lost 2 bases and 2 bases, there was a span of 10 bases. The germline V gene encodes CDR1 MNHNY and CDR2 SVGAGI (reference sequence). The CDR3 DNA reads as TGTGCCAGCAGTTACCCCGCGCGGCCCTACGAGCAGTACTTC. Amino acids: CASSYPARPYEQYF.

The chain is built from TRBV30 and TRBJ1-4; 7 bases align to TRBD1. The germline V gene has CDR1 GTSNPN and CDR2 SVGIG (reference sequence). This CDR3 region has 14 residues. Trimming removed 4 bases from V and 4 bases from J; junction bases left unmatched: 6. Here the CDR3 DNA reads TGTGCCTGGACGACCAGGGGGATTAATGAAAAACTGTTTTTT. Its protein is CAWTTRGINEKLFF.

This rearrangement joins TRBV6-1 to TRBJ2-7; 7 positions agree with TRBD2. The germline V gene encodes CDR1 MNHNS and CDR2 SASEGT. The CDR3 runs to 15 residues. J gave up 5 bases and V 8 bases, and 15 bases lay outside the gene matches. The CDR3 region has the DNA TGTGCCAGCCCAGGAGCGGGACGGCCAGCTAACGAGCAGTACTTC. It encodes CASPGAGRPANEQYF.

J is TRBJ1-1 and V is TRBV5-1; 10 nucleotides match TRBD1. The CDR3 length is 15 residues. Looked up from germline, CDR1 is SGHRS and CDR2 is YFSETQ. V lost 3 bases, J lost 5 bases, and 7 bases stayed unmatched. CDR3 in DNA: TGCGCCAGCAGCTCAGGGACAGGGGTTCTTACTGAAGCTTTCTTT. The encoded protein is CASSSGTGVLTEAFF.

This chain joins TRBV14 and TRBJ2-1, with 15 bases identical to TRBD2. The CDR3 is made up of 18 amino acids. J lost 3 bases, V lost 4 bases, and 7 bases had no gene match. Germline V lookup: CDR1 SGHDN, CDR2 FVKESK. CDR3 amino acids: CASSPRTSGGEDYNEQFF. The CDR3 nucleotides are TGTGCCAGCAGCCCGAGGACTAGCGGGGGGGAAGACTACAATGAGCAGTTCTTC. The full variable domain, in which reference TRBV14 and TRBJ2-1 provide the parts outside the CDR3, is EAGVTQFPSHSVIEKGQTVTLRCDPISGHDNLYWYRRVMGKEIKFLLHFVKESKQDESGMPNNRFLAERTGGTYSTLKVQPAELEDSGVYFCASSPRTSGGEDYNEQFFGPGTRLTVL.

In its sample, this clone was seen once. V is TRBV18 and J is TRBJ2-1; TRBD1 is a possible D gene (5 bases). V was cut by 4 bases and J by 7 bases, with 5 bases left in between. CDR1 KGHSH and CDR2 LQKENI come from the germline V gene. This CDR3 comprises 11 residues. CDR3: CASSQGNEQFF. The CDR3 DNA reads TGTGCCAGCTCACAGGGGAATGAGCAGTTCTTC.

V gene TRBV11-3 combines with J gene TRBJ2-5; 11 positions match TRBD2. The DNA end is a closer match to TRBJ2-7, so the J assignment may be wrong. Germline V CDR1 and CDR2: SGHNT, YENEEA. The CDR3 sequence is 16 residues long. The CDR3 DNA sequence: TGTGCCAGCAGCAGGGGACTAGCGGATAACTCCTACGAGCAGTACTTC. Residues: CASSRGLADNSYEQYF.

The chain joins TRBV11-2 to TRBJ1-2; maybe TRBD1 (5 bases). Trimming shortened V by 1 base and J by 8 bases, and 17 bases separated the two germline ends. The CDR3 sequence is 15 residues long. CDR1 is SGHAT and CDR2 is FQNNGV in the germline V gene. The CDR3 protein is CASSLGKGSYRGYTF. The CDR3, as DNA: TGTGCCAGCAGCTTAGGGAAGGGCAGCTACAGGGGCTACACCTTC.